A single sample is the source of the 21 T cell receptor beta chains below, sequenced in a study of blood T cells in healthy people across ages. A second PCR of 7 to 11 cycles used a sample-barcoded 5' primer and a J-beta primer mix. TCRdb re-called the 5' RACE reads through MiXCR, storing one row per CDR3 protein. The table lists roughly 860,000 distinct CDR3 sequences, under 80% of them singletons. Input material: blood. The receptors were gathered from a man aged 25 to 40 in good health.

The V gene is TRBV15, the J gene TRBJ2-7, with D tentatively TRBD1 or TRBD2 (5 bases each). Trimming cost V 5 bases and J 7 bases, with 15 bases left between them. CDR1 is LNHNV, CDR2 YYDKDF, per germline (reference sequence). The CDR3 sequence is 13 residues long. The CDR3 region is CATSAGWGQEQYF. In nucleotides, the CDR3 is TGTGCCACCAGCGCGGGCTGGGGCCAGGAGCAGTACTTC.

This clonotype showed up just once. This chain joins TRBV4-3 and TRBJ2-5; 9 bases map to TRBD2. The V segment lost 1 base and the J segment 5 bases; nucleotides outside the gene matches: 8. CDR1 is LGHNA, CDR2 YSLEER, per germline. The CDR3 is 16 residues long. The CDR3 nucleotides are TGCGCCAGCAGCCAAGGGGCGGGGGGGCCTGCTGAGACCCAGTACTTC. Protein sequence: CASSQGAGGPAETQYF.

The CDR3 spells CASSRHSGPSDTQYF. As DNA, the CDR3 is TGTGCCAGCAGCCGGCATAGCGGACCTTCAGATACGCAGTATTTT. The rearrangement joins TRBV3-1 to TRBJ2-3; a weak D match, TRBD2 (6 bases). Trimming shortened V by 4 bases and J by 4 bases, and 15 bases separated the two germline ends. Germline assignment: CDR1 LGHDT and CDR2 YNNKEL (reference sequence). CDR3 length equals 15 residues.

The chain links TRBV4-2 to TRBJ2-7, with D perhaps matching TRBD1 or TRBD2 (5 bases each). V was cut by 0 bases and J by 0 bases, with 18 bases left in between. Per germline, CDR1 LGHNA and CDR2 YNFKEQ. The CDR3 covers 18 residues. The CDR3: CASSQDGHGTTFSYEQYF. CDR3 DNA sequence: TGTGCCAGCAGCCAAGATGGACACGGGACCACCTTCTCCTACGAGCAGTACTTC.

The chain links TRBV27 to TRBJ2-5; 13 nucleotides align to TRBD2. CDR1 is MNHEY, CDR2 SMNVEV, per germline (reference sequence). CDR3 length equals 14 residues. V gave up 6 bases and J gave up 3 bases; unmatched junction bases: 1. DNA for the CDR3: TGTGCCAGCAGGGGACTAGCGGGGAAAGAGACCCAGTACTTC. Its protein is CASRGLAGKETQYF.

The CDR3, as DNA: TGCAGTGCTAGCGGGGGGGACCGAGATACGCAGTATTTT. The encoded protein is CSASGGDRDTQYF. The chain employs TRBV20-1 and TRBJ2-3, with TRBD2 matching over 8 bases. This CDR3 comprises 13 residues. V lost 3 bases, J lost 5 bases, and 4 bases stayed unmatched. The germline gives CDR1 DFQATT, CDR2 SNEGSKA (reference sequence).

The chain employs TRBV20-1 and TRBJ1-5; 12 nucleotides align to TRBD1. V shed 6 bases, J shed 11 bases, and the junction held 14 bases outside the gene matches. This CDR3 is 15 amino acids long. Per germline, CDR1 DFQATT and CDR2 SNEGSKA (reference sequence). CDR3: CSAGGTGGSLGAQHF. The CDR3 DNA is TGCAGTGCCGGGGGGACAGGGGGCTCATTGGGGGCCCAGCATTTT.

The chain carries TRBV9 and TRBJ2-7, with D possibly being TRBD1 or TRBD2 (7 bases each). The V end lost 4 bases, the J end lost 0 bases, and 17 bases lay between the germline ends. CDR3 size: 16 residues. Germline V gene lookup returns CDR1 SGDLS and CDR2 YYNGEE. The CDR3, as DNA: TGTGCCAGCAGCCCCAGGGGAGGGGGCCCCTCCTACGAGCAGTACTTC. Amino acids: CASSPRGGGPSYEQYF.

The rearrangement joins TRBV30 to TRBJ1-4; D remains ambiguous. This CDR3 is 13 amino acids long. Trimming pared 4 bases from V and 4 bases from J, leaving 10 bases between. From germline, CDR1 is GTSNPN and CDR2 SVGIG (reference sequence). CDR3 loop: CAWTGRINEKLFF. Written as DNA, the CDR3 is TGTGCCTGGACTGGACGGATTAATGAAAAACTGTTTTTT.

This clonotype was found a few times. This chain links TRBV10-3 with TRBJ1-1, with D perhaps TRBD1 (6 bases). The germline V gene encodes CDR1 ENHRY and CDR2 SYGVKD. CDR3 length: 14 residues. The germline V and J ends were trimmed by 3 bases and 1 base, with 9 bases remaining between them. For the CDR3, the DNA is TGTGCCATCAGTGATTGGACAGAGAACACTGAAGCTTTCTTT. Translating gives CAISDWTENTEAFF.

The V call is TRBV18, the J call TRBJ2-6; D is unclear. This CDR3 contains 19 residues. V lost 1 base, J lost 0 bases, and 16 bases lay in between. Germline assignment: CDR1 KGHSH and CDR2 LQKENI. The CDR3 nucleotides are TGTGCCAGCTCACCACAGCTGGGTGTCGGTGTCTCTGGGGCCAACGTCCTGACTTTC. This gives the protein CASSPQLGVGVSGANVLTF.

V gene TRBV29-1 combines with J gene TRBJ2-5; 14 bases line up with TRBD2. With the DNA end fitting TRBJ2-7 better, the J assignment may be wrong. Germline loops: CDR1 SQVTM, CDR2 ANQGSEA. The CDR3 consists of 14 residues. Here the CDR3 DNA reads TGCAGCGTTGACGGGACTAGCGGGGGCAGCGAGCAGTACTTC. It codes for CSVDGTSGGSEQYF.

In the case of this clonotype: The junction and the germline gene differ at one end; a read error may be behind it. This sequence joins TRBV7-2 and TRBJ1-1; no clear D gene. This CDR3 contains 14 residues. In germline, CDR1 is SGHTA, CDR2 FQGNSA. The CDR3 nucleotides are TGTGCCAGCAGCCTAGCTGTCAGAAACACTGAAGCTTTCTTT. Its protein product is CASSLAVRNTEAFF.

The V and J genes are TRBV9 and TRBJ1-5; D not resolved. Germline CDR1 is SGDLS and CDR2 is YYNGEE. Trimming shortened V by 2 bases and J by 11 bases, and 23 bases separated the two germline ends. The CDR3 length is 16 residues. CDR3 residues: CASSVPGQTPPRAQHF. The CDR3 DNA sequence: TGTGCCAGCAGCGTCCCCGGGCAGACACCGCCCCGGGCCCAGCATTTT. The full variable domain, its missing parts supplied by reference TRBV9 and TRBJ1-5, is DSGVTQTPKHLITATGQRVTLRCSPRSGDLSVYWYQQSLDQGLQFLIQYYNGEERAKGNILERFSAQQFPDLHSELNLSSLELGDSALYFCASSVPGQTPPRAQHFGDGTRLSIL.

The chain carries TRBV6-6 and TRBJ2-7, with D unresolved. Germline assignment: CDR1 MNHNY and CDR2 SVGAGI (reference sequence). This CDR3 contains 13 residues. The V end lost 2 bases, the J end lost 7 bases, and 12 bases lay between the germline ends. CDR3 DNA: TGTGCCAGCAGTTACCCCAATGAGGATGAGCAGTACTTC. This encodes CASSYPNEDEQYF.

J is TRBJ2-1 and V is TRBV5-1, with D perhaps given as TRBD1 or TRBD2 (7 bases each). The J call may be faulty, since TRBJ2-7 better matches the DNA end. Germline CDR1 is SGHRS and CDR2 is YFSETQ. The CDR3 loop spans 20 amino acids. This CDR3 is CASSHPGQIIAGDSYNEQYF. CDR3 bases: TGCGCCAGCAGCCATCCGGGACAGATTATAGCGGGTGATTCCTACAATGAGCAGTACTTC.

This clonotype has only a few counts. The gene calls are TRBV20-1 and TRBJ2-5; D perhaps matches TRBD1 (8 bases). The closer fit of TRBJ2-7 to the DNA end suggests the J call may be wrong. The CDR3 length is 13 residues. CDR1 is DFQATT, CDR2 SNEGSKA, per germline (reference sequence). The CDR3 DNA reads as TGCAGTGCTAGAGGGACAGGGAGGGACGAGCAGTACTTC. Translating gives CSARGTGRDEQYF.

The chain combines TRBV6-5 with TRBJ1-2; D ambiguous. This CDR3 has 13 amino acids. Trimming shortened V by 5 bases and J by 3 bases, and 10 bases separated the two germline ends. Germline V gene data show CDR1 as MNHEY and CDR2 as SVGAGI. In DNA, the CDR3 is TGTGCCAGCAGTCGGACGCGAGACTATGGCTACACCTTC. Translated, it gives CASSRTRDYGYTF.

The genes are TRBV12-3 or TRBV12-4 and TRBJ2-3, with 13 positions matching TRBD2. V lost 5 bases, J lost 3 bases, and 5 bases stayed unmatched. The CDR3 runs to 16 residues. Here the CDR3 reads CASSQPGLAGTDTQYF. CDR3 nucleotides: TGTGCCAGCAGTCAACCGGGACTAGCGGGGACAGATACGCAGTATTTT.

The chain links TRBV5-6 to TRBJ1-2; tentative D call: TRBD1 (6 bases). This CDR3 region has 15 residues. V gave up 1 base and J gave up 0 bases, with 10 bases separating them. The germline CDR1 and CDR2 sequences are SGHDT and YYEEEE. The CDR3 is CASSLWAGANYGYTF. CDR3 nucleotide sequence: TGTGCCAGCAGCTTGTGGGCAGGGGCTAACTATGGCTACACCTTC.

This clonotype was seen only a few times. The V gene is TRBV5-6, the J gene TRBJ1-5; possible D gene TRBD1, 6 bases. The germline V gene has CDR1 SGHDT and CDR2 YYEEEE. V lost 1 base and J 0 bases, leaving 14 bases between the germline ends. This CDR3 contains 17 residues. The CDR3 loop reads CASSLYRTAYSNQPQHF. The DNA for the CDR3 is TGTGCCAGCAGCTTGTATAGGACAGCCTATAGCAATCAGCCCCAGCATTTT.